The 19 T cell receptor beta chains in this list originate from one sample, sequenced in a study of PD-1 blockade in classical Hodgkin lymphoma. Stated time point: cycle 4 day 1 (C4D1), after 6 weeks of nivolumab. Every patient relapsed after autologous stem cell transplantation, and brentuximab vedotin exposure varied. The protocol was immunoSEQ multiplex PCR, while the TCRdb copy is restricted to in-frame clones and leaves out a portion. Of roughly 50,000 clones in the sample, 90% were seen once. The source material was peripheral blood mononuclear cells (PBMCs), sampled before the fourth cycle of nivolumab. These receptors were collected from a human donor with classical Hodgkin lymphoma.

The chain is built from TRBV19 and TRBJ1-1; 7 bases line up with TRBD1. Germline V gives CDR1 LNHDA, CDR2 SQIVND (reference sequence). This CDR3 is built from 15 residues. Unmatched junction bases numbered 2, after V lost 0 bases and J lost 1 base. In nucleotides, the CDR3 is TGTGCCAGTAGTATAGACGACAGGGCGAACACTGAAGCTTTCTTT. Encoded protein: CASSIDDRANTEAFF.

The chain links TRBV7-9 to TRBJ2-4, with 10 nucleotides matching TRBD2. The ends lost 6 bases at V and 6 bases at J; junction bases unmatched: 8. The germline gives CDR1 SEHNR, CDR2 FQNEAQ (reference sequence). The CDR3 extends over 15 amino acids. This chain's CDR3 is CASRASGSVSNIQYF. The CDR3 bases are TGTGCCAGCAGAGCTAGCGGGAGTGTCTCAAACATTCAGTACTTC. Using reference TRBV7-9 and TRBJ2-4 for the parts outside the CDR3, the full variable domain is DTGVSQNPRHKITKRGQNVTFRCDPISEHNRLYWYRQTLGQGPEFLTYFQNEAQLEKSRLLSDRFSAERPKGSFSTLEIQRTEQGDSAMYLCASRASGSVSNIQYFGAGTRLSVL.

The chain recombines TRBV9 with TRBJ2-2; TRBD1 aligns across 8 bases. With 4 bases clipped from V and 2 bases from J, the junction kept 4 bases outside the gene matches. The germline V gene has CDR1 SGDLS and CDR2 YYNGEE. CDR3 length: 15 amino acids. In nucleotides, the CDR3 is TGTGCCAGCAGCCCTGGGACAGGCAACACCGGGGAGCTGTTTTTT. Translating gives CASSPGTGNTGELFF.

The chain uses TRBV10-1 and TRBJ2-1; TRBD2 agrees at 11 bases. CDR1 is WNHNN, CDR2 SYGVQD, per germline (reference sequence). Trimming at V came to 4 bases and at J to 1 base, leaving 3 bases not matched to a gene. This CDR3 has 16 residues. The CDR3: CASSGGLAESYNEQFF. In DNA, the CDR3 is TGCGCCAGCAGTGGGGGACTAGCGGAGTCCTACAATGAGCAGTTCTTC.

This chain links TRBV6-4 with TRBJ2-7; weak D call: TRBD2 (6 bases). CDR3 length equals 14 residues. Trimming took off 9 bases at V and 3 bases at J, with 18 bases between the two ends. CDR1 MRHNA and CDR2 SNTAGT come from the germline V gene. The DNA of the CDR3 is TGTGCCAGGACTAATTCGGGGGTACTCTACGAGCAGTACTTC. Residues: CARTNSGVLYEQYF.

This chain links TRBV5-6 with TRBJ2-1; TRBD2 might be the D (5 bases). CDR1 SGHDT and CDR2 YYEEEE come from the germline V gene. This CDR3 is 11 amino acids long. Trimming pared 4 bases from V and 14 bases from J, leaving 13 bases between. DNA for the CDR3: TGTGCCAGCAGCCCTGGGAGAGGCGAGTTCTTC. Residues: CASSPGRGEFF.

This clone has just a few counts. The J gene is TRBJ2-7, the V gene TRBV18; D might be TRBD1 (6 bases). The CDR3 sequence is 15 residues long. Germline V gives CDR1 KGHSH, CDR2 LQKENI. Trimming stripped 5 bases from V and 0 bases from J, with 14 bases between. In DNA form, the CDR3 reads TGTGCCAGCTCATTAAACAGGGTCAGCTCCTACGAGCAGTACTTC. Translating gives CASSLNRVSSYEQYF. Full variable domain (rest looked up from reference TRBV18 and TRBJ2-7): NAGVMQNPRHLVRRRGQEARLRCSPMKGHSHVYWYRQLPEEGLKFMVYLQKENIIDESGMPKERFSAEFPKEGPSILRIQQVVRGDSAAYFCASSLNRVSSYEQYFGPGTRLTVT.

The chain employs TRBV30 and TRBJ1-5; D ambiguous. Germline CDR1 is GTSNPN and CDR2 is SVGIG (reference sequence). The CDR3 loop spans 13 amino acids. V lost 2 bases and J 1 base, leaving 6 bases between the germline ends. CDR3 coding DNA: TGTGCCTGGAGTCTCAGAAGCAATCAGCCCCAGCATTTT. Translating gives CAWSLRSNQPQHF.

The V and J genes are TRBV7-9 and TRBJ2-5; no firm D call. The CDR3 has 13 amino acids. The germline V and J ends were trimmed by 3 bases and 2 bases, with 7 bases remaining between them. CDR1 and CDR2 from the germline V gene are SEHNR and FQNEAQ (reference sequence). CDR3: CASSLNLQETQYF. The CDR3 bases are TGTGCCAGCAGCTTGAACCTTCAAGAGACCCAGTACTTC.

The chain carries TRBV5-1 and TRBJ2-5; no clear D gene. Between the trimmed V and J ends, which lost 4 bases and 4 bases, there was a span of 14 bases. CDR1 is SGHRS, CDR2 YFSETQ, per germline. The CDR3 runs 14 residues. The CDR3 loop is CASSLLTDVETQYF. CDR3 coding DNA: TGCGCCAGCAGCCTTTTAACAGACGTAGAGACCCAGTACTTC.

The V and J genes are TRBV18 and TRBJ2-7; 7 nucleotides match TRBD2. This CDR3 comprises 16 residues. Germline values: CDR1 KGHSH, CDR2 LQKENI. After removal of 3 bases from V and 3 bases from J, the junction contained 11 bases not matched to a gene. The CDR3 is CASSPITSGVYYEQYF. In nucleotides, the CDR3 is TGTGCCAGCTCACCGATAACAAGCGGGGTTTACTACGAGCAGTACTTC.

This chain connects TRBV11-3 to TRBJ2-4; D may be TRBD1 (6 bases). Germline V gene sequence: CDR1 SGHNT, CDR2 YENEEA. V was trimmed by 2 bases and J by 1 base, leaving 15 bases between them. The CDR3 is 17 amino acids. CDR3 DNA: TGTGCCAGCAGCTTAACGACAGGACCCGGGGCCAAAAACATTCAGTACTTC. It yields the protein CASSLTTGPGAKNIQYF.

The V call is TRBV7-2, the J call TRBJ2-6; D not certain. The CDR3 is 17 residues long. V dropped 5 bases and J dropped 0 bases, with 14 bases sitting between them. Germline V CDR1 and CDR2: SGHTA, FQGNSA. Here the CDR3 DNA reads TGTGCCAGCAGCAACAGTTTTATTTCCTCTGGGGCCAACGTCCTGACTTTC. Translating it yields CASSNSFISSGANVLTF.

Details on this clone: Different DNA sequences within this sample yield the same CDR3. Here the CDR3 reads CSVGPRSGANVLTF. The CDR3 DNA reads TGCAGCGTTGGACCACGCTCTGGGGCCAACGTCCTGACTTTC. The chain couples TRBV29-1 to TRBJ2-6; D gene unclear. Germline loops: CDR1 SQVTM, CDR2 ANQGSEA. V gave up 4 bases and J gave up 0 bases, with 7 bases separating them. This CDR3 has 14 residues.

The rearrangement joins TRBV19 to TRBJ1-2; 10 bases are a match to TRBD1. Per germline, CDR1 LNHDA and CDR2 SQIVND (reference sequence). This CDR3 is built from 15 residues. V was pared by 6 bases and J by 8 bases, with 12 bases of the junction left unmatched. The CDR3 bases are TGTGCCAGTAGGGGGGGTACCGGGACAGGGGAAGGCTACACCTTC. Protein: CASRGGTGTGEGYTF.

V gene TRBV10-2 combines with J gene TRBJ2-7, with D perhaps matching TRBD2 (5 bases). Trimming removed 7 bases at V and 3 bases at J, with 13 bases between. There are 13 residues in the CDR3. CDR1 is WSHSY and CDR2 is SAAADI in the germline V gene. CDR3 nucleotides: TGCGCCAGCACTGTGGACTTCTACTACGAGCAGTACTTC. It translates to CASTVDFYYEQYF.

The V call is TRBV5-6, the J call TRBJ2-7, with 9 bases aligning to TRBD2. V lost 4 bases and J lost 1; bases outside the gene matches: 6. This CDR3 spans 15 amino acids. In germline, CDR1 is SGHDT, CDR2 YYEEEE. The CDR3 DNA follows: TGTGCCAGCAGCGACCTAGCGGGACTATCCTACGAGCAGTACTTC. This translates into CASSDLAGLSYEQYF. The variable domain in full, with the rest retrieved from reference TRBV5-6 and TRBJ2-7, is DAGVTQSPTHLIKTRGQQVTLRCSPKSGHDTVSWYQQALGQGPQFIFQYYEEEERQRGNFPDRFSGHQFPNYSSELNVNALLLGDSALYLCASSDLAGLSYEQYFGPGTRLTVT.

V gene TRBV28 combines with J gene TRBJ2-1; possibly TRBD2 for D (6 bases). Germline V gene data show CDR1 as MDHEN and CDR2 as SYDVKM. Trimming stripped 3 bases from V and 9 bases from J, with 15 bases between. The CDR3 runs 14 residues. Here the CDR3 DNA reads TGTGCCAGCAGTTTGGCGGGAATAGGTTCTGAGCAGTTCTTC. It encodes CASSLAGIGSEQFF.

CDR3 sequence (DNA): TGCGCCAGAAAATCGGACAGGGGACGATACGAGCAGTACTTC. Protein product: CARKSDRGRYEQYF. This chain joins TRBV10-1 and TRBJ2-7; 9 nucleotides match TRBD1. This CDR3 contains 14 residues. Trimming removed 9 bases from V and 4 bases from J; junction bases left unmatched: 10. CDR1 and CDR2 (germline): WNHNN, SYGVQD (reference sequence).